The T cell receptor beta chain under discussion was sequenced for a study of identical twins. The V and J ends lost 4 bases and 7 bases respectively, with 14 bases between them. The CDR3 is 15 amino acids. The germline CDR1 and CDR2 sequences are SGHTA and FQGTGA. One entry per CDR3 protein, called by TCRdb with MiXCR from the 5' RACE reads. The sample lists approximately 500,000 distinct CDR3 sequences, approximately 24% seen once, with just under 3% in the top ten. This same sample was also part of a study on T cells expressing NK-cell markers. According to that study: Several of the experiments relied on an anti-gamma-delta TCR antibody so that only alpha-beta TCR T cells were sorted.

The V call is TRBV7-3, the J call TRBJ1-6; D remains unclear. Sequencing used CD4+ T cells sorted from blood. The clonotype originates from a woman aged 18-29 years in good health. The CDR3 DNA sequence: TGTGCCAGCAGCTCATGGGAGAAAGGGAATTCACCCCTCCACTTT. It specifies CASSSWEKGNSPLHF. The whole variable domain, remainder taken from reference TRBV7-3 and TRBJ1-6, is GAGVSQTPSNKVTEKGKYVELRCDPISGHTALYWYRQSLGQGPEFLIYFQGTGAADDSGLPNDRFFAVRPEGSVSTLKIQRTERGDSAVYLCASSSWEKGNSPLHFGNGTRLTVT.